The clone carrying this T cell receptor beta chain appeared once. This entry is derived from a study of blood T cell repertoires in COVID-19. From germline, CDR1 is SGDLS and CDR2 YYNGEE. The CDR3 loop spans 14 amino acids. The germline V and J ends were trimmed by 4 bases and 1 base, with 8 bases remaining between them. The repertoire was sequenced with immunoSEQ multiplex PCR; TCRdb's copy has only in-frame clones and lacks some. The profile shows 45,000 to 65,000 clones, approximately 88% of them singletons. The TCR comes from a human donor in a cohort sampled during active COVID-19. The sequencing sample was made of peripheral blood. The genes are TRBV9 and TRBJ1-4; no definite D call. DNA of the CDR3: TGTGCCAGCAGCCCGGGAGGAACTAATGAAAAACTGTTTTTT. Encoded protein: CASSPGGTNEKLFF.